This note documents a single T cell receptor (beta chain) sequence. Its specificity is not known. The data were taken from a study of T cell clusters in autoimmune cytopenias. Study results and caveats: Primary autoimmune cytopenia patients appeared to lack physiological T cell clusters present in healthy donors. TRB repertoire shifts in secondary cytopenia and chronic lymphocytic leukemia mostly reflected lymphoma, not autoimmunity.

TRB was amplified by touch-down multiplex PCR, primer pools A and B combined. TCRdb reworked the multiplex PCR reads into one entry per CDR3 protein, no DNA. Recorded for this sample: over 10,000 distinct CDR3 sequences. TRB amplification used approximately 250 ng of peripheral blood genomic DNA. This CDR3 has 12 amino acids. The germline V gene has CDR1 MNHEY and CDR2 SVGAGI. Sequences were obtained from peripheral blood. The chain has TRBV6-5 and TRBJ1-2; no DNA is available, so the TRBD1 call from TCRdb remains unchecked. The TCR originated in a human donor with an autoimmune cytopenia or autoimmune hepatitis (not recorded which). The CDR3 loop is CASTDRYRGYTF.